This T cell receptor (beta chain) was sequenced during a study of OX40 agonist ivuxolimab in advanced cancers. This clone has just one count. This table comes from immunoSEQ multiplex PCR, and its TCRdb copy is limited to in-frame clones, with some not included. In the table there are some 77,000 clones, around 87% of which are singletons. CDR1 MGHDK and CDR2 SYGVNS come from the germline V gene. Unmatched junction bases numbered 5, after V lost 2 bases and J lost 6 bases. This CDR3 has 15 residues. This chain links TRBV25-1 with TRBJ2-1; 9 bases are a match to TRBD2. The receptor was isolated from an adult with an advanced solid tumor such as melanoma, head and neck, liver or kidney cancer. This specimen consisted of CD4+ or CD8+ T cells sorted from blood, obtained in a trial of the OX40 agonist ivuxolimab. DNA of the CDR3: TGTGCCAGCAGTGAAGCGGGGGGGCCCAGCAATGAGCAGTTCTTC. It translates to CASSEAGGPSNEQFF.